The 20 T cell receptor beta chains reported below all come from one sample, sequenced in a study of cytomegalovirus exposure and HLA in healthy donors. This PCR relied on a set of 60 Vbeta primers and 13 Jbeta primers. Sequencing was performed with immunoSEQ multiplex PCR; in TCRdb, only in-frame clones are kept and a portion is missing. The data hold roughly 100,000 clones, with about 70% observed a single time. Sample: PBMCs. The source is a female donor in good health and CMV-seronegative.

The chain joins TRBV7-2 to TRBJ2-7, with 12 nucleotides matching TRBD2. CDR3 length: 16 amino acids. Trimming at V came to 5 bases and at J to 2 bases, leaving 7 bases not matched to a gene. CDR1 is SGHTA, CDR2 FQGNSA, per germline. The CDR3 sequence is CASSLRTSGTAYEQYF. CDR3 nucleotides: TGTGCCAGCAGCCTACGGACTAGCGGGACGGCCTACGAGCAGTACTTC.

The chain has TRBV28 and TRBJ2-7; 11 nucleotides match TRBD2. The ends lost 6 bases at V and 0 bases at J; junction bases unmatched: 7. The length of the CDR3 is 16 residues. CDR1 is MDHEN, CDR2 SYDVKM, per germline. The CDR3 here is CASSTVAGGVSYEQYF. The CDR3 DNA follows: TGTGCCAGCAGCACTGTAGCGGGGGGGGTCTCCTACGAGCAGTACTTC. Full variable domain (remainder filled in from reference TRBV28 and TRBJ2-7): DVKVTQSSRYLVKRTGEKVFLECVQDMDHENMFWYRQDPGLGLRLIYFSYDVKMKEKGDIPEGYSVSREKKERFSLILESASTNQTSMYLCASSTVAGGVSYEQYFGPGTRLTVT.

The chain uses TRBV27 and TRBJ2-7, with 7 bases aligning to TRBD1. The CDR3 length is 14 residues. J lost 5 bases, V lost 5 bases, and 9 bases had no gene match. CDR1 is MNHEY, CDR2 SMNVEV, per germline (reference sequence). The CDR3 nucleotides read TGTGCCAGCAGTCCACAGGGGTTCGGGGACGAGCAGTACTTC. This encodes CASSPQGFGDEQYF.

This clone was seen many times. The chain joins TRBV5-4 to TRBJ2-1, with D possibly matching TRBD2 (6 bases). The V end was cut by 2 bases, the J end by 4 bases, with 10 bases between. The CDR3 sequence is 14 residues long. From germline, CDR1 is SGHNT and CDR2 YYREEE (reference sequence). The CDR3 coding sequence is TGTGCCAGCAGCTTCGGGGGACTTTACAATGAGCAGTTCTTC. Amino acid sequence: CASSFGGLYNEQFF.

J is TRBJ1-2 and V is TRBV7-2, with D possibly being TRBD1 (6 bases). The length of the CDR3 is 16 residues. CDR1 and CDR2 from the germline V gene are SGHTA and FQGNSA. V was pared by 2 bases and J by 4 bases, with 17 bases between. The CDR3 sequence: CASSLHENRAFYGYTF. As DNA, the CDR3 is TGTGCCAGCAGCTTACACGAAAACAGGGCTTTCTATGGCTACACCTTC.

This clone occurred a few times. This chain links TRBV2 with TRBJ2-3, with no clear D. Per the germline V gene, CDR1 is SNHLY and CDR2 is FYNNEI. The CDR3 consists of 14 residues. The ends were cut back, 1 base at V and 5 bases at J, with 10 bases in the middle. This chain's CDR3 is CASSEGVGLDTQYF. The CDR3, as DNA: TGTGCCAGCAGTGAAGGGGTCGGGTTAGATACGCAGTATTTT.

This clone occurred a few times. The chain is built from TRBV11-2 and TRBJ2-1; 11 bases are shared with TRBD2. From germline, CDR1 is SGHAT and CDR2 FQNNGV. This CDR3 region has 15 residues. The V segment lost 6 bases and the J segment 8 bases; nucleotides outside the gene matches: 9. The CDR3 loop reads CASRSNSGRAHEQFF. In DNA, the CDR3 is TGTGCCAGCAGATCAAATAGCGGGAGGGCACATGAGCAGTTCTTC. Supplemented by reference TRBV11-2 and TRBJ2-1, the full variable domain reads EAGVAQSPRYKIIEKRQSVAFWCNPISGHATLYWYQQILGQGPKLLIQFQNNGVVDDSQLPKDRFSAERLKGVDSTLKIQPAKLEDSAVYLCASRSNSGRAHEQFFGPGTRLTVL.

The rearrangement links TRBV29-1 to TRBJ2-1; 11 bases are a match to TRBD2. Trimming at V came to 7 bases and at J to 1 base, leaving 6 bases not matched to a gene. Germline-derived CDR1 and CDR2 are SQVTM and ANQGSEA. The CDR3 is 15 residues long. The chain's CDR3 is CSGTSGSQSYNEQFF. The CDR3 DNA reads TGCAGCGGCACTAGCGGGAGCCAATCCTACAATGAGCAGTTCTTC.

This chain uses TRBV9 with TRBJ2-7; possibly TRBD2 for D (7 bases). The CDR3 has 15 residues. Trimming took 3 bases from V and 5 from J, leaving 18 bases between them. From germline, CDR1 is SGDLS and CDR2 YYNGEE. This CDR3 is CASSAGGPGMNEQYF. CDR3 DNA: TGTGCCAGCAGCGCCGGGGGGCCCGGGATGAACGAGCAGTACTTC.

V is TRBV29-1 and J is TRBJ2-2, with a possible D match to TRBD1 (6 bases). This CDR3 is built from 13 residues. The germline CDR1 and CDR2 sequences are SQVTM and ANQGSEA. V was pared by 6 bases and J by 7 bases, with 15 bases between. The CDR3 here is CSVRTDYIGELFF. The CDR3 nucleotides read TGCAGCGTACGGACAGATTATATCGGGGAGCTGTTTTTT.

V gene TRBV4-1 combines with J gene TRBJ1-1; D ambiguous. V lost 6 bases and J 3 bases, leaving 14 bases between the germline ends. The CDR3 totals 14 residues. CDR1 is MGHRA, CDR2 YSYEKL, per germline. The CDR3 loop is CASSPGQRDTEAFF. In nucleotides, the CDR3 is TGCGCCAGCAGTCCGGGCCAGCGGGACACTGAAGCTTTCTTT.

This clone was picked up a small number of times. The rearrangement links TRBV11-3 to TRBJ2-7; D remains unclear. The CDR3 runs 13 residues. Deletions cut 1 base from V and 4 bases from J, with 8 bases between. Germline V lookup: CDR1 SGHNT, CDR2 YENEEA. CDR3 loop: CASSLGQEYEQYF. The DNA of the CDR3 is TGTGCCAGCAGCTTAGGCCAGGAATACGAGCAGTACTTC.

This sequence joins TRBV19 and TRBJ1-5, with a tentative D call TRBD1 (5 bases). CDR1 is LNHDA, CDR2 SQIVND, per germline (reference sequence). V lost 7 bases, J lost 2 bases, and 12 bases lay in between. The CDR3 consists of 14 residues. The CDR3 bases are TGTGCCAGTATGGGGGGGACTGGCAATCAGCCCCAGCATTTT. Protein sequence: CASMGGTGNQPQHF.

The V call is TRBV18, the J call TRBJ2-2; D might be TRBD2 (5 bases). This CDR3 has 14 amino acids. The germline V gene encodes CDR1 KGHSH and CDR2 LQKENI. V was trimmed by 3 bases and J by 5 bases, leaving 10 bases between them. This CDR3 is CASSPRRTTGELFF. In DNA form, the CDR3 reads TGTGCCAGCTCACCCCGGAGGACTACCGGGGAGCTGTTTTTT.

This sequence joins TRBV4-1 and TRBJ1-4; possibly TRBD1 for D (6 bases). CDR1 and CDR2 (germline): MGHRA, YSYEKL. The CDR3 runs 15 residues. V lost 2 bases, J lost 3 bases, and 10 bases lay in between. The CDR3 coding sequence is TGCGCCAGCAGCCAACTGGACAGAGCTAATGAAAAACTGTTTTTT. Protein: CASSQLDRANEKLFF.

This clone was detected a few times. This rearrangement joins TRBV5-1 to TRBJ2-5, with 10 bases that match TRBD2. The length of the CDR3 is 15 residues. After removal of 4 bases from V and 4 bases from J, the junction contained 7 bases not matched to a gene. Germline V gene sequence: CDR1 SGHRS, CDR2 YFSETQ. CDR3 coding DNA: TGCGCCAGCAGCCTCCTAGCGGGAGAGGGAGAGACCCAGTACTTC. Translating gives CASSLLAGEGETQYF.

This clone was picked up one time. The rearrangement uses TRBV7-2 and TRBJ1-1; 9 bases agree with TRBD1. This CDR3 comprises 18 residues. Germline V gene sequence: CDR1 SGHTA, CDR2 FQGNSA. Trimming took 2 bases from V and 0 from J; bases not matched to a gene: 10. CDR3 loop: CASSLRAGTGRLNTEAFF. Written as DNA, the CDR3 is TGTGCCAGCAGCTTACGGGCTGGGACAGGGAGACTGAACACTGAAGCTTTCTTT.

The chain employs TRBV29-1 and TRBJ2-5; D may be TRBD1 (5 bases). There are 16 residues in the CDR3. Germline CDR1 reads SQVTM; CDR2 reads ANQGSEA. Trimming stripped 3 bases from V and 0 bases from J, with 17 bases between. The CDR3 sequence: CSVEPALTENQETQYF. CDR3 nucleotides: TGCAGCGTTGAGCCCGCCTTGACAGAAAACCAAGAGACCCAGTACTTC.

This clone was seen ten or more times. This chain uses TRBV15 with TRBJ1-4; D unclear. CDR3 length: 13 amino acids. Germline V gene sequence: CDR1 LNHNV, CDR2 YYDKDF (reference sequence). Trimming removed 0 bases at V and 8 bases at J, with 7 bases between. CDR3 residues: CATSRDKPEKLFF. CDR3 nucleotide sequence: TGTGCCACCAGCAGAGATAAGCCAGAAAAACTGTTTTTT.

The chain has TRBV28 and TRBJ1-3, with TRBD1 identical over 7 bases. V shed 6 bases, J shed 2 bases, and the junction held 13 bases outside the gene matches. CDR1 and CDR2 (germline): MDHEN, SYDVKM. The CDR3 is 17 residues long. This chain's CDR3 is CASSPRQGSRAGNTIYF. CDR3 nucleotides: TGTGCCAGCAGCCCACGACAGGGTTCAAGGGCTGGAAACACCATATATTTT.